A single sample is the source of the 28 T cell receptor beta chains below, sequenced in a study of T cell changes during pregnancy in multiple sclerosis. Assay used: immunoSEQ multiplex PCR; TCRdb lists only in-frame clones, some missing. The sample lists roughly 37,000 clones; roughly 89% were seen once. The input for sequencing was CD4+ T cells from peripheral blood mononuclear cells, taken in the second trimester of pregnancy. These TCRs come from a female donor in good health, enrolled as a control in a pregnancy study.

V usage is TRBV6-5 and J usage is TRBJ1-6, with D perhaps TRBD1 (6 bases). With 2 bases removed from V and 5 bases from J, the gap between germline ends came to 13 bases. The CDR3 is made up of 16 amino acids. Germline loops: CDR1 MNHEY, CDR2 SVGAGI. CDR3 loop: CASSYGTWTDNSPLHF. The CDR3 region has the DNA TGTGCCAGCAGTTACGGCACGTGGACAGATAATTCACCCCTCCACTTT.

The rearrangement links TRBV15 to TRBJ2-2; the match to TRBD2 covers 7 bases. Trimming took 2 bases from V and 8 from J; bases not matched to a gene: 14. Germline V lookup: CDR1 LNHNV, CDR2 YYDKDF (reference sequence). The length of the CDR3 is 17 residues. The DNA of the CDR3 is TGTGCCACCAGCAGATATCCGGGACTAAACCTTGGGGGGGAGCTGTTTTTT. Its protein is CATSRYPGLNLGGELFF. The complete variable domain, with remaining parts taken from reference TRBV15 and TRBJ2-2, reads DAMVIQNPRYQVTQFGKPVTLSCSQTLNHNVMYWYQQKSSQAPKLLFHYYDKDFNNEADTPDNFQSRRPNTSFCFLDIRSPGLGDTAMYLCATSRYPGLNLGGELFFGEGSRLTVL.

J is TRBJ1-1 and V is TRBV5-5, with D possibly TRBD1 on 6 matching bases. The CDR3 runs 13 residues. Germline V CDR1 and CDR2: SGHKS, YYEKEE (reference sequence). Trimming cost V 3 bases and J 10 bases, with 16 bases left between them. The CDR3 reads CASSWDMIKGAFF. CDR3 in DNA: TGTGCCAGCAGCTGGGACATGATCAAGGGAGCTTTCTTT.

This chain joins TRBV27 and TRBJ2-7; TRBD1 agrees at 11 bases. Germline assignment: CDR1 MNHEY and CDR2 SMNVEV (reference sequence). This CDR3 has 14 amino acids. The ends lost 6 bases at V and 3 bases at J; junction bases unmatched: 4. The CDR3 here is CASSPGTGGYEQYF. The CDR3 coding sequence is TGTGCCAGCAGCCCAGGGACAGGGGGCTACGAGCAGTACTTC.

The J gene is TRBJ1-4, the V gene TRBV28; TRBD1 matches 7 bases. The junction had 3 bases not matched to a gene; V was cut back by 2 bases and J by 3 bases. The CDR3 covers 15 residues. CDR1 MDHEN and CDR2 SYDVKM come from the germline V gene. The CDR3: CASSLMTGPNEKLFF. The CDR3, as DNA: TGTGCCAGCAGTTTAATGACAGGGCCTAATGAAAAACTGTTTTTT.

The chain recombines TRBV28 with TRBJ1-5; 11 positions match TRBD1. The CDR3 length is 17 residues. The germline CDR1 and CDR2 sequences are MDHEN and SYDVKM. V trimming: 2 bases; J trimming: 3 bases; junction bases outside the gene matches: 6. The CDR3 coding sequence is TGTGCCAGCAGTTTACTCGGGACAGGGGGTATCAATCAGCCCCAGCATTTT. Protein: CASSLLGTGGINQPQHF.

The chain joins TRBV15 to TRBJ2-7, with D maybe TRBD1 (5 bases). The germline gives CDR1 LNHNV, CDR2 YYDKDF (reference sequence). Trimming shortened V by 1 base and J by 2 bases, and 12 bases separated the two germline ends. The length of the CDR3 is 15 residues. The CDR3, as DNA: TGTGCCACCAGCAGAGGAGCCCAGGGAACCTACGAGCAGTACTTC. The encoded protein is CATSRGAQGTYEQYF.

V and J are TRBV13 and TRBJ2-1, with 10 bases identical to TRBD1. This CDR3 has 18 residues. CDR1 is PRHDT and CDR2 is FYEKMQ in the germline V gene (reference sequence). V was clipped by 4 bases and J by 7 bases; unmatched bases: 16. DNA for the CDR3: TGTGCCAGCAGCTACCAACCTGCGGGACAGGGGTTGAGGAATGAGCAGTTCTTC. It codes for CASSYQPAGQGLRNEQFF.

The CDR3 DNA is TGTGCCAGCCACTCCCGAGGGTCTGGCTACACCTTC. Its protein product is CASHSRGSGYTF. The chain employs TRBV28 and TRBJ1-2; no clear D gene. CDR1 MDHEN and CDR2 SYDVKM come from the germline V gene. V was shortened by 8 bases and J by 7 bases, with 14 bases between the two germline ends. CDR3 length equals 12 residues.

The V gene is TRBV19, the J gene TRBJ2-7; D is unresolved. The germline V and J ends were trimmed by 5 bases and 0 bases, with 8 bases remaining between them. Germline assignment: CDR1 LNHDA and CDR2 SQIVND (reference sequence). The CDR3 runs to 13 residues. CDR3 sequence reads: CASSDLSSYEQYF. In DNA form, the CDR3 reads TGTGCCAGTAGTGACTTGAGCTCCTACGAGCAGTACTTC.

The V gene is TRBV5-4, the J gene TRBJ2-1, with 10 bases fitting TRBD2. This CDR3 region has 16 residues. Germline CDR1 SGHNT, CDR2 YYREEE (reference sequence). With V trimmed by 0 bases and J by 1 base, 1 base remained unmatched. For the CDR3, the DNA is TGTGCCAGCAGCTTGGGGACTAGCGGTTCCTACAATGAGCAGTTCTTC. Amino acids: CASSLGTSGSYNEQFF.

This clone was recorded once. This rearrangement joins TRBV12-2 to TRBJ2-1; the table's D call, TRBD2, has no DNA check behind it. TRBV12-2 is given as a pseudogene. The CDR3 is 12 residues long. The CDR3 nucleotides read TGTGCAAGTCGCTTAGCCCGGGGAGAGCAGTTCTTC. Its translation is CASRLARGEQFF.

J is TRBJ2-1 and V is TRBV19, with 9 bases identical to TRBD2. V was pared by 3 bases and J by 4 bases, with 7 bases of the junction left unmatched. CDR1 LNHDA and CDR2 SQIVND come from the germline V gene (reference sequence). The CDR3 totals 16 residues. DNA of the CDR3: TGTGCCAGTAGTATTATGGCTAGCGGGGTTTACAATGAGCAGTTCTTC. It translates to CASSIMASGVYNEQFF.

The chain links TRBV5-4 to TRBJ2-7, with D perhaps TRBD1 (5 bases). CDR3 size: 13 residues. Trimming removed 4 bases from V and 0 bases from J, with 8 bases in between. The germline CDR1 and CDR2 sequences are SGHNT and YYREEE (reference sequence). The CDR3 DNA reads as TGTGCCAGCAGCACCGGACACTCCTACGAGCAGTACTTC. Amino acids: CASSTGHSYEQYF.

This clone was seen just once. The CDR3 sequence is CASRIIAGWGDTQYF. In nucleotides, the CDR3 is TGTGCCAGCAGAATTATAGCGGGTTGGGGGGATACGCAGTATTTT. V gene TRBV2 combines with J gene TRBJ2-3, with 7 bases that match TRBD2. The CDR3 is 15 amino acids. Germline V gene sequence: CDR1 SNHLY, CDR2 FYNNEI. J was trimmed by 6 bases and V by 6 bases; bases with no gene match: 12.

The chain recombines TRBV29-1 with TRBJ1-2; a weak D match, TRBD1 (5 bases). Trimming left V 7 bases short and J 3 bases short, with 12 bases between. The length of the CDR3 is 12 residues. CDR1 and CDR2 from the germline V gene are SQVTM and ANQGSEA. CDR3 in amino acids: CSGGGSYYGYTF. The CDR3 region has the DNA TGCAGCGGTGGGGGGTCATACTATGGCTACACCTTC.

The rearrangement uses TRBV5-5 and TRBJ1-2; 10 positions match TRBD1. After removal of 0 bases from V and 3 bases from J, the junction contained 5 bases not matched to a gene. The CDR3 consists of 16 residues. Germline V gene data show CDR1 as SGHKS and CDR2 as YYEKEE (reference sequence). The CDR3 sequence: CASSLAGTGVDYGYTF. The CDR3 DNA reads TGTGCCAGCAGCTTGGCCGGGACAGGGGTGGACTATGGCTACACCTTC.

V is TRBV5-4 and J is TRBJ2-3, with 10 bases aligning to TRBD1. The CDR3 totals 14 residues. CDR1 and CDR2 (germline): SGHNT, YYREEE (reference sequence). With V trimmed by 6 bases and J by 4 bases, 5 bases remained unmatched. CDR3 loop: CASTSDRGADTQYF. CDR3 nucleotide sequence: TGTGCCAGCACCTCGGACAGGGGGGCAGATACGCAGTATTTT.

The rearrangement links TRBV18 to TRBJ2-1, with 7 bases that match TRBD2. This CDR3 is 14 amino acids long. V lost 6 bases and J lost 7; bases outside the gene matches: 9. The germline gives CDR1 KGHSH, CDR2 LQKENI. CDR3 sequence reads: CASSTSIGKNEQFF. CDR3 nucleotide sequence: TGTGCCAGCTCGACTAGCATTGGGAAAAATGAGCAGTTCTTC.

V and J are TRBV19 and TRBJ1-5, with D perhaps matching TRBD1 (6 bases). The CDR3 consists of 16 residues. Germline V lookup: CDR1 LNHDA, CDR2 SQIVND (reference sequence). Deletions cut 6 bases from V and 1 base from J, with 16 bases between. CDR3 nucleotides: TGTGCCAGTAGCATAATGACAGGAGGCAGCAATCAGCCCCAGCATTTT. This sequence encodes CASSIMTGGSNQPQHF.

The genes are TRBV15 and TRBJ2-7, with D tentatively TRBD1 (6 bases). Germline CDR1 LNHNV, CDR2 YYDKDF (reference sequence). V was shortened by 3 bases and J by 5 bases, with 14 bases between the two germline ends. This CDR3 region has 14 residues. The CDR3 loop is CATSSRTAFHEQYF. As DNA, the CDR3 is TGTGCCACCAGCAGCCGGACAGCTTTTCACGAGCAGTACTTC. Looking up the rest from reference TRBV15 and TRBJ2-7 gives the full variable domain: DAMVIQNPRYQVTQFGKPVTLSCSQTLNHNVMYWYQQKSSQAPKLLFHYYDKDFNNEADTPDNFQSRRPNTSFCFLDIRSPGLGDTAMYLCATSSRTAFHEQYFGPGTRLTVT.

The rearrangement links TRBV7-3 to TRBJ1-2; D not certain. Germline V lookup: CDR1 SGHTA, CDR2 FQGTGA. The CDR3 extends over 13 amino acids. V was shortened by 3 bases and J by 7 bases, with 12 bases between the two germline ends. The CDR3 reads CASSFTWEGGYTF. The CDR3 DNA reads TGTGCCAGCAGCTTCACCTGGGAGGGTGGCTACACCTTC.

The J gene is TRBJ2-3, the V gene TRBV9; TRBD2 matches at 12 bases. J gave up 6 bases and V 4 bases, and 12 bases lay outside the gene matches. Per the germline V gene, CDR1 is SGDLS and CDR2 is YYNGEE. CDR3 length equals 17 residues. The DNA for the CDR3 is TGTGCCAGCAGCACAGGGATGACTAGCGGGAGCGTGGATACGCAGTATTTT. Amino acid sequence: CASSTGMTSGSVDTQYF.

This chain joins TRBV5-5 and TRBJ1-4; 9 bases are shared with TRBD1. V lost 0 bases, J lost 8 bases, and 8 bases stayed unmatched. The CDR3 length is 16 residues. Germline V CDR1 and CDR2: SGHKS, YYEKEE (reference sequence). As DNA, the CDR3 is TGTGCCAGCAGCTTGGGTCCGACAGGGGGTGGGGAAAAACTGTTTTTT. This translates into CASSLGPTGGGEKLFF.

The chain has TRBV4-1 and TRBJ2-3, with 8 nucleotides matching TRBD2. Trimming removed 2 bases from V and 2 bases from J; junction bases left unmatched: 12. Germline V gene lookup returns CDR1 MGHRA and CDR2 YSYEKL. The CDR3 consists of 18 residues. The CDR3 here is CASSQRRTLAVTTDTQYF. Written as DNA, the CDR3 is TGCGCCAGCAGCCAACGGAGAACACTAGCGGTTACCACAGATACGCAGTATTTT.

The chain is built from TRBV28 and TRBJ2-7, with 8 bases fitting TRBD2. The trim removed 5 bases at V and 5 bases at J, leaving 17 bases unmatched. The CDR3 is 17 amino acids. Germline CDR1 and CDR2: MDHEN and SYDVKM. The CDR3 nucleotides are TGTGCCAGCAGTCCCCGTTGGGGGGCGGGAGGCCGTAACGAGCAGTACTTC. Its protein product is CASSPRWGAGGRNEQYF.

The chain has TRBV5-6 and TRBJ1-2; 8 bases map to TRBD1. Trimming removed 4 bases from V and 1 base from J; junction bases left unmatched: 9. CDR1 is SGHDT and CDR2 is YYEEEE in the germline V gene. This CDR3 spans 16 amino acids. The DNA for the CDR3 is TGTGCCAGCAGCCAAGGGACAGGAAACTTTAACTATGGCTACACCTTC. Residues: CASSQGTGNFNYGYTF.

DNA for the CDR3: TGTGCCAGCAGAGGAGCGGGAGAGCCCGGGGAGCTGTTTTTT. Its protein product is CASRGAGEPGELFF. This chain joins TRBV5-6 and TRBJ2-2, with 8 bases fitting TRBD2. The CDR3 spans 14 residues. The germline CDR1 and CDR2 sequences are SGHDT and YYEEEE. The V gene end was trimmed by 5 bases and the J gene end by 6 bases; junction bases not matched to a gene: 6.